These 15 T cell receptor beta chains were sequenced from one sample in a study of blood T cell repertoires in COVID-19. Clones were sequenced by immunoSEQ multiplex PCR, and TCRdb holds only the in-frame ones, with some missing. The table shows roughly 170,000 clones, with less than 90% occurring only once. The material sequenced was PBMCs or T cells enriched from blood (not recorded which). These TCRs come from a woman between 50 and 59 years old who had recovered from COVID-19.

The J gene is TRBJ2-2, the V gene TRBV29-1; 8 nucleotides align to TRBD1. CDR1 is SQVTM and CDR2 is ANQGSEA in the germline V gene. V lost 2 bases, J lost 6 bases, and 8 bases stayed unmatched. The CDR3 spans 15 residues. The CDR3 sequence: CSVEMGRDRPGELFF. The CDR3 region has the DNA TGCAGCGTTGAAATGGGACGGGACAGGCCCGGGGAGCTGTTTTTT.

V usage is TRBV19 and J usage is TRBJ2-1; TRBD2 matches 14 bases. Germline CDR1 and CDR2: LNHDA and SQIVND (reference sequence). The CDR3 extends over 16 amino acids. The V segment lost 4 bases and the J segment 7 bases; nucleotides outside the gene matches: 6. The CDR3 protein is CASSTLTSGGANEQFF. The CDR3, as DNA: TGTGCCAGTAGTACCCTGACTAGCGGGGGGGCAAATGAGCAGTTCTTC.

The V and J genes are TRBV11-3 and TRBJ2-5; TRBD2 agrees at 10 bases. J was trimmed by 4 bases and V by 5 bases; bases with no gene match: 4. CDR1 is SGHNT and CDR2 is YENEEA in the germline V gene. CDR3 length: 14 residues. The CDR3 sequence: CASSTGLAVETQYF. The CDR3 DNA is TGTGCCAGCAGCACCGGACTAGCGGTAGAGACCCAGTACTTC.

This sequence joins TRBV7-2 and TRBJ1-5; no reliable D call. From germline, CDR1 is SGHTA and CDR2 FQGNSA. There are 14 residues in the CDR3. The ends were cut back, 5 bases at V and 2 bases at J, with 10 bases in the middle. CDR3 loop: CASSPSAGNQPQHF. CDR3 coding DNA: TGTGCCAGCAGCCCCTCCGCGGGCAATCAGCCCCAGCATTTT.

Here the CDR3 reads CASSRGSGGRPHTQYF. The CDR3 DNA follows: TGTGCCAGCAGTCGTGGGTCGGGGGGCCGACCGCATACGCAGTATTTT. The chain couples TRBV6-2 or TRBV6-3 to TRBJ2-3, with a tentative D call TRBD2 (7 bases). The V gene's germline CDR1 is MNHEY and CDR2 SVGEGT. Between the trimmed V and J ends, which lost 5 bases and 7 bases, there was a span of 22 bases. CDR3 size: 16 residues.

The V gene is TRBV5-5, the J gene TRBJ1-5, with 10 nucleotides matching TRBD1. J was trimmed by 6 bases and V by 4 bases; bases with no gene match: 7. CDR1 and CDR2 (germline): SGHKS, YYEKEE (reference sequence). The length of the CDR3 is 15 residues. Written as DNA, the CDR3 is TGTGCCAGCAGCGCCGGGACAGGGGTGACTCAGCCCCAGCATTTT. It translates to CASSAGTGVTQPQHF.

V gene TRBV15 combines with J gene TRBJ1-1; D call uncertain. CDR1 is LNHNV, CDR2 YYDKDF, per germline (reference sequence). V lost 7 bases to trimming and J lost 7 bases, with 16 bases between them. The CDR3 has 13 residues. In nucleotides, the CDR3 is TGTGCCACCACCGAATCTCCGGGAAGTGAAGCTTTCTTT. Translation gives CATTESPGSEAFF.

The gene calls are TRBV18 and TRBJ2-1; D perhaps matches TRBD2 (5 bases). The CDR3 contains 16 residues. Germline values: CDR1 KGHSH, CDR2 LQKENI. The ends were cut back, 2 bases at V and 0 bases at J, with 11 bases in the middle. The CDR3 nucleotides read TGTGCCAGCTCACCAGAGGGAGCCCCCTCCTACAATGAGCAGTTCTTC. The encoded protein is CASSPEGAPSYNEQFF.

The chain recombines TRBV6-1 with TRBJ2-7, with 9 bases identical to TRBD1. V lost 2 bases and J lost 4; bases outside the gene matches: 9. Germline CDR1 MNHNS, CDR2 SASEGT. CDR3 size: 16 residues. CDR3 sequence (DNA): TGTGCCAGCAGTGAATTTTGGGACAGGGCCCTTTACGAGCAGTACGTC. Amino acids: CASSEFWDRALYEQYV.

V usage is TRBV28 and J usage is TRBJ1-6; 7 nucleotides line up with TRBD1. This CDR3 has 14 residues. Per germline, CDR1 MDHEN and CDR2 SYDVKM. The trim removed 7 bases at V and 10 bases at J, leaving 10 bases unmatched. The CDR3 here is CASMTGQWNSPLHF. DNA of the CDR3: TGTGCCAGCATGACAGGGCAGTGGAACTCACCCCTCCACTTT.

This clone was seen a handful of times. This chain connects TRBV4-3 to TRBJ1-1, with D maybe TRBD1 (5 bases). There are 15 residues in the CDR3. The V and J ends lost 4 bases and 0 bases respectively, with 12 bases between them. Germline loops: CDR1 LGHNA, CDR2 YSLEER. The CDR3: CASSRSTGLNTEAFF. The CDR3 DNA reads TGCGCCAGCAGCCGATCTACAGGTTTGAACACTGAAGCTTTCTTT.

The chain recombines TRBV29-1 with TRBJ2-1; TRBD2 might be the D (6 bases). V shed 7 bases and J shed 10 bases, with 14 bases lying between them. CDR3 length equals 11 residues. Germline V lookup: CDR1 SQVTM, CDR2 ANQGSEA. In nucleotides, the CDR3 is TGCAGCGCCCTCCCGGGGGACGAGCAGTTCTTC. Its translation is CSALPGDEQFF.

The CDR3 DNA reads TGTGCCAGCAGCGGACAGGGGGGACCCCTCCACTTT. Translating it yields CASSGQGGPLHF. This chain links TRBV5-4 with TRBJ1-6; 10 bases line up with TRBD1. Looked up from germline, CDR1 is SGHNT and CDR2 is YYREEE (reference sequence). The CDR3 length is 12 residues. V trimming: 4 bases; J trimming: 12 bases; junction bases outside the gene matches: 1.

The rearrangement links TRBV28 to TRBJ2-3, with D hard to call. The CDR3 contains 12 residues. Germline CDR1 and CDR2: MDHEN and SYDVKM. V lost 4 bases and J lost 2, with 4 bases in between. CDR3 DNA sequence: TGTGCCAGCAGTTCCCTCACAGATACGCAGTATTTT. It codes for CASSSLTDTQYF.

The CDR3 DNA follows: TGTGCCAGCACCTCAGACAGGGCGGGCTATGGCTACACCTTC. As protein: CASTSDRAGYGYTF. The chain recombines TRBV27 with TRBJ1-2; TRBD1 aligns across 7 bases. The germline gives CDR1 MNHEY, CDR2 SMNVEV (reference sequence). The CDR3 sequence is 14 residues long. With 7 bases clipped from V and 4 bases from J, the junction kept 9 bases outside the gene matches.